The 11 T cell receptor beta chains given below trace back to one sample, sequenced in a study of cytomegalovirus exposure and HLA in healthy donors. In the PCR, 60 Vbeta and 13 Jbeta primers were used. Data came from immunoSEQ multiplex PCR; TCRdb stores just in-frame clones and leaves some out. There are 130,000 or so clones in the sample; about three quarters occur only once, and less than 2% lies in the top ten. The sequenced sample consisted of PBMCs. These receptors were collected from a woman under 30 in good health and CMV-seronegative.

V usage is TRBV5-6 and J usage is TRBJ1-4, with D possibly matching TRBD1 (5 bases). CDR1 is SGHDT and CDR2 is YYEEEE in the germline V gene. V lost 3 bases to trimming and J lost 5 bases, with 11 bases between them. There are 14 residues in the CDR3. The CDR3 region has the DNA TGTGCCAGCAGCTCTCCAGACAGAAATGAAAAACTGTTTTTT. Translation gives CASSSPDRNEKLFF.

This clone was seen a single time. For the CDR3, the DNA is TGCGCCAGCAGCGGCACTGGGCGAAGCTCCTACGAGCAGTACTTC. Amino acid sequence: CASSGTGRSSYEQYF. V is TRBV5-1 and J is TRBJ2-7; D is undetermined. Trimming removed 4 bases at V and 0 bases at J, with 14 bases between. CDR1 and CDR2 from the germline V gene are SGHRS and YFSETQ. The CDR3 length is 15 residues.

V usage is TRBV28 and J usage is TRBJ2-3; TRBD1 matches 7 bases. The CDR3 has 17 residues. The V gene end was trimmed by 5 bases and the J gene end by 1 base; junction bases not matched to a gene: 12. In germline, CDR1 is MDHEN, CDR2 SYDVKM. The CDR3 nucleotides are TGTGCCAGCAGTCCGACGAGGGACAGCAGAGGCACAGATACGCAGTATTTT. This sequence encodes CASSPTRDSRGTDTQYF.

This clone came up once. The chain links TRBV30 to TRBJ2-7; 8 positions agree with TRBD2. The J segment lost 2 bases and the V segment lost 2 bases, leaving 5 bases of the junction unmatched. The CDR3 spans 14 residues. In germline, CDR1 is GTSNPN, CDR2 SVGIG (reference sequence). The CDR3 reads CAWSFAGGPYEQYF. For the CDR3, the DNA is TGTGCCTGGAGTTTCGCGGGAGGTCCCTACGAGCAGTACTTC.

The V gene is TRBV19, the J gene TRBJ2-2, with 10 bases identical to TRBD2. CDR1 and CDR2 (germline): LNHDA, SQIVND (reference sequence). The CDR3 contains 15 residues. Trimming cost V 5 bases and J 5 bases; bases outside gene matches: 5. The CDR3 nucleotides are TGTGCCAGTAGTGGGCTAGCGGGAGTTACCGGGGAGCTGTTTTTT. Its translation: CASSGLAGVTGELFF.

This clone has more than one count but fewer than ten. This chain joins TRBV4-1 and TRBJ2-5, with TRBD1 matching 7 bases. The CDR3 is made up of 14 amino acids. Trimming cost V 5 bases and J 5 bases; bases outside gene matches: 8. Germline V CDR1 and CDR2: MGHRA, YSYEKL. CDR3 nucleotide sequence: TGCGCCAGCAGCGATCGGGACAGTCGGGAGACCCAGTACTTC. It encodes CASSDRDSRETQYF.

The J gene is TRBJ1-4, the V gene TRBV27, with a tentative D call TRBD1 (6 bases). From germline, CDR1 is MNHEY and CDR2 SMNVEV (reference sequence). V was cut by 6 bases and J by 5 bases, with 16 bases left in between. This CDR3 is 15 amino acids long. The chain's CDR3 is CASSHNRAENEKLFF. The CDR3 DNA sequence: TGTGCCAGCAGCCATAACAGGGCCGAAAATGAAAAACTGTTTTTT.

This clone was observed a handful of times. The rearrangement joins TRBV7-7 to TRBJ2-1; TRBD2 matches at 9 bases. The CDR3 is 19 amino acids. J was trimmed by 0 bases and V by 0 bases; bases with no gene match: 9. Germline V lookup: CDR1 SSHAT, CDR2 FNYEAQ (reference sequence). For the CDR3, the DNA is TGTGCCAGCAGCTTAGCCCCCCTTGGAGCGGGAGGCTCCTACAATGAGCAGTTCTTC. It yields the protein CASSLAPLGAGGSYNEQFF.

The chain is built from TRBV2 and TRBJ2-7; 8 nucleotides align to TRBD2. From germline, CDR1 is SNHLY and CDR2 FYNNEI. The V gene end was trimmed by 5 bases and the J gene end by 2 bases; junction bases not matched to a gene: 5. This CDR3 has 14 residues. The CDR3, as DNA: TGTGCCAGCAGTAAACTAGCGGCAGCCTACGAGCAGTACTTC. Translated, it gives CASSKLAAAYEQYF.

The rearrangement uses TRBV2 and TRBJ1-2; D might be TRBD1 (5 bases). The CDR3 is 13 residues long. The V and J ends lost 0 bases and 7 bases respectively, with 9 bases between them. Germline CDR1 and CDR2: SNHLY and FYNNEI. CDR3: CASSEAEGFGYTF. DNA for the CDR3: TGTGCCAGCAGTGAAGCGGAGGGGTTTGGCTACACCTTC.

This clone was counted between two and nine times. An end of the junction differs from the germline gene, which may be a read error. CDR3 amino acids: CASSLGRVSGYTF. CDR3 in DNA: TGTGCCAGCAGCCTAGGACGAGTTTCCGGCTACACCTTC. The gene calls are TRBV13 and TRBJ1-2; no clear D gene. The CDR3 loop spans 13 amino acids. Germline CDR1 is PRHDT and CDR2 is FYEKMQ (reference sequence).